The rows below give T cell receptor beta chains drawn from one sample of a study of immune evolution from preneoplasia to lung adenocarcinoma. Profiled with immunoSEQ multiplex PCR; TCRdb holds only in-frame clones, not every one. The table records approximately 12,000 clones, about nine tenths of them present only once. The specimen was FFPE invasive lung adenocarcinoma tissue. These receptors came from a person aged 70 to 85 with invasive lung adenocarcinoma. CDR3s include the opening cysteine and the closing phenylalanine or tryptophan. A D gene is named only where the DNA matches it firmly. Clone size is not always given. Where it is, it says once, few, many or a class for expanded clones.

>TRBV30|.|TRBJ1-1|.
TGTGCCTGGACTGCTATGAGGACAGCGAACACTGAAGCTTTCTTT
CAWTAMRTANTEAFF
>TRBV29-1|.|TRBJ2-5|.
TGCAGCGTTCGGGACGGACAAGAGACCCAGTACTTC
CSVRDGQETQYF
>TRBV15|.|TRBJ1-1|.
TGTGCCACCGGACCTCCCTTTGAAGCTTTCTTT
CATGPPFEAFF
>TRBV19|.|TRBJ2-2|.
TGTGCCAGTAGCAGACTAGGGGGGAACACCGGGGAGCTGTTTTTT
CASSRLGGNTGELFF
>TRBV4-1|.|TRBJ2-5|.
TGCGCCAGCAGCCAAGGGAACCTAGCGCGCCAAGAGACCCAGTACTTC
CASSQGNLARQETQYF
>TRBV5-4|TRBD1|TRBJ2-5|.
TGTGCCAGCAGCTCAGGCCCGCAGGGGGCGGAAGAGACCCAGTACTTC
CASSSGPQGAEETQYF
>TRBV6-5|.|TRBJ1-1|.
TGTGCCAGCAGTTACGCAGGACACACTGAAGCTTTCTTT
CASSYAGHTEAFF
>TRBV5-4|.|TRBJ2-5|.
TGTGCCAGCAGCTTTTTGGGTTTCAGTGAGGGGGAGACCCAGTACTTC
CASSFLGFSEGETQYF
>TRBV28|.|TRBJ1-4|.
TGTGCCAGCAGTCCCGGGTCACCTAGGGGAGAAAAACTGTTTTTT
CASSPGSPRGEKLFF
>TRBV13|TRBD1|TRBJ2-3|.
TGTGCCAGCAGCCTGACAGGGGCGCGTCCAGATACGCAGTATTTT
CASSLTGARPDTQYF
>TRBV5-1|TRBD1|TRBJ1-1|.
TGCGCCAGCAGCCTCCGACAGGGGGCCGGGACTGAAGCTTTCTTT
CASSLRQGAGTEAFF
>TRBV27|.|TRBJ2-2|.
TGTGCCAGCAGTTTATCGCGAGGCACCGGGGAGCTGTTTTTT
CASSLSRGTGELFF
>TRBV19|TRBD1|TRBJ2-7|.
TGTGCCAGTAGTATAGATGGGACAGACACCTACGAGCAGTACTTC
CASSIDGTDTYEQYF
>TRBV6-5|.|TRBJ1-5|.
TGTGCCAGCCGACGACGGGCTAATCAGCCCCAGCATTTT
CASRRRANQPQHF
>TRBV28|.|TRBJ2-7|medium-sized
TGTGCCAGCAGTTTAGCAAACGAGCAGTACTTC
CASSLANEQYF
>TRBV29-1|.|TRBJ1-1|.
TGCAGCGTTGTGGAGGGGAAGAAGTCTGAAGCTTTCTTT
CSVVEGKKSEAFF
>TRBV6-5|TRBD2|TRBJ2-1|.
TGTGCCAGCCGGACTAGCGGGAGGAAAGAGCAGTTCTTC
CASRTSGRKEQFF
>TRBV4-2|TRBD2|TRBJ2-3|.
TGTGCCAGCAGCCAAGGGGCTAGCGGGGGGACAGATACGCAGTATTTT
CASSQGASGGTDTQYF
>TRBV10-2|.|TRBJ2-1|few
TGCGCCAGCATCCGGGACACACTGGAAAAGGGCGGTACCTACAATGAGCAGTTCTTC
CASIRDTLEKGGTYNEQFF
>TRBV29-1|TRBD1|TRBJ1-2|.
TGCAGCGTTGAAGATCCCTCCGTCGACAGGGACGGGGGCTACACCTTC
CSVEDPSVDRDGGYTF
>TRBV5-1|.|TRBJ1-1|.
TGCGCCAGCAGCTTGTTGAGTCACGCGGACACTGAAGCTTTCTTT
CASSLLSHADTEAFF
>TRBV9|TRBD2|TRBJ2-1|.
TGTGCCAGCAGCGTAGCTTGGACTAGCACTGAGCAGTTCTTC
CASSVAWTSTEQFF
>TRBV7-9|.|TRBJ2-2|.
TGTGCCAGCAGCCGTTCATCCGGGGAGCTGTTTTTT
CASSRSSGELFF
>TRBV29-1|.|TRBJ2-5|.
TGCAGCGTTGTAAAGGTGCAAGAGACCCAGTACTTC
CSVVKVQETQYF
>TRBV5-1|.|TRBJ1-1|.
TGCGCCAGCGGCGACAAGAACACTGAAGCTTTCTTT
CASGDKNTEAFF
>TRBV6-1|.|TRBJ1-2|.
TGTGCCAGCAGTGAACTACAGGGAGCCGGCTACACCTTC
CASSELQGAGYTF
>TRBV6-5|.|TRBJ1-3|.
TGTGCCAGCAGTTACTCTCGGGGGCCATCTGGAAACACCATATATTTT
CASSYSRGPSGNTIYF
>TRBV5-6|TRBD1|TRBJ1-4|.
TGTGCCAGCAGCTCGGGACAGTGGACTGAAAAACTGTTTTTT
CASSSGQWTEKLFF
>TRBV15|.|TRBJ1-1|.
TGTGCCACCAGCAGAGATCAACAAGAAGCTTTCTTT
CATSRDQQEAFF
>TRBV10-2|TRBD1|TRBJ1-1|.
TGCGCCAGCATCCAGGGGGCTGAAGCTTTCTTT
CASIQGAEAFF
>TRBV28|.|TRBJ2-5|.
TGTGCCAGCAGTTTACCCGGTGGAGAGACCCAGTACTTC
CASSLPGGETQYF
>TRBV2|.|TRBJ2-1|.
TGTGCCAGCAATCCAGGAAGCTTCCATGAGCAGTTCTTC
CASNPGSFHEQFF
>TRBV4-3|.|TRBJ2-2|.
TGCGCCAGCAGCCCAGTCTACGCGAACACCGGGGAGCTGTTTTTT
CASSPVYANTGELFF
>TRBV5-8|.|TRBJ1-1|.
TGTGCCAGCAGCACAGGGTGGGGGAACACTGAAGCTTTCTTT
CASSTGWGNTEAFF
>TRBV28|.|TRBJ1-1|.
TGTGCCAGCAGTTCCCCGCGCCTAGGGAGTACTGAAGCTTTCTTT
CASSSPRLGSTEAFF
>TRBV2|.|TRBJ1-5|.
TGTGCCAGCAGAAAGGGGAGTAGCAATCAGCCCCAGCATTTT
CASRKGSSNQPQHF
>TRBV27|.|TRBJ1-1|.
TGTGCCAGCGGCTCGGCCTACGCGCTCGCTTTCTTT
CASGSAYALAFF
>TRBV4-1|.|TRBJ2-1|.
TGCGCCAGCAGCCTCCTGTCGGGGTTCATGGGTCAATTGGGGAATGAGCAGTTCTTC
CASSLLSGFMGQLGNEQFF
>TRBV30|.|TRBJ1-2|once
TGTGCCTGGAGATTTTCCCGGTTAAACTATGGCTACACCTTC
CAWRFSRLNYGYTF
>TRBV7-8|.|TRBJ2-5|.
TGTGCCAGCAGCTCGCTTGAGACCCAGTACTTC
CASSSLETQYF
>TRBV9|.|TRBJ2-1|.
TGTGCCAGCAGCGGCGCTGACCCTCCGAGGGGTGAGCAGTTCTTC
CASSGADPPRGEQFF
>TRBV28|.|TRBJ1-5|.
TGTGCCAGCATTCTAAGGGGCAATCAGCCCCAGCATTTT
CASILRGNQPQHF